This T cell receptor (beta chain) was identified during a study of CD8 T cells in ankylosing spondylitis. TCRdb reprocessed the 5' RACE reads via MiXCR and lists one record per CDR3 protein. Of more than 95,000 distinct CDR3 sequences in the sample, roughly 8.7% were seen once. This clonotype was observed many times. CDR3 length equals 18 residues. Trimming stripped 0 bases from V and 4 bases from J, with 20 bases between. CDR1 and CDR2 (germline): MNHEY, SVGEGT. The receptor was derived from a male donor with ankylosing spondylitis or in good health (not recorded which). This chain links TRBV6-2 or TRBV6-3 with TRBJ2-3; D ambiguous. Material: blood, either unsorted or a sorted T cell fraction (not recorded which). Here the CDR3 reads CASSYSIFQANRADTQYF. The CDR3 coding sequence is TGTGCCAGCAGTTACTCGATCTTCCAGGCCAACCGTGCAGATACGCAGTATTTT.